The rows below give T cell receptor beta chains drawn from one sample of a study of shared clonotypes between healthy human individuals. Sequencing used immunoSEQ multiplex PCR; TCRdb keeps in-frame clones, though not all of them. This repertoire shows some 690,000 clones, 90% found once; its top ten account for about 34%. The sequencing input was memory CD8+ T cells from PBMCs. The receptors come from a man younger than 30 in good health. Some clones in this sample may be carry-over from other donors' samples. Each CDR3 is given with its conserved first and last residue. The D gene is left open where the match is weak. Clone size appears in some rows only: once, few, many, or a class for an expanded clone.

>TRBD1|16|TRBV5-1|TRBJ1-1|.
TGCGCCAGCAGCCCAACCGACAGGGGAATGAACACTGAAGCTTTCTTT
CASSPTDRGMNTEAFF
>.|14|TRBV9|TRBJ2-7|.
TGTGCCAGCAGCGTAGGATCGGCTACCTACGAGCAGTACTTC
CASSVGSATYEQYF
>.|15|TRBV23-1|TRBJ2-5|.
TGCGCCAGCAGCCCCCATGAGGGTAGTGACGAGACCCAGTACTTC
CASSPHEGSDETQYF
>.|18|TRBV27|TRBJ2-6|once
TGTGCCAGCAGCCATCTAGGGGGGGGGCCCTCTGGGGCCAACGTCCTGACTTTC
CASSHLGGGPSGANVLTF
>.|12|TRBV5-1|TRBJ2-1|.
TGCGCCAGCAGCTTAAAGAGAAATGAGCAGTTCTTC
CASSLKRNEQFF
>.|14|TRBV5-6|TRBJ2-2|.
TGTGCCAGCAGCTTGGTGGAGAACACCGGGGAGCTGTTTTTT
CASSLVENTGELFF
>TRBD2|18|TRBV5-3|TRBJ2-2|.
TGTGCCAGAAGCCGCGCCGGGACTAGCGGAGGGGGCACCGGGGAGCTGTTTTTT
CARSRAGTSGGGTGELFF
>TRBD1|13|TRBV5-1|TRBJ2-5|once
TGCGCCACCAAGACAGGGGGCTGGGGGACCCAGTACTTC
CATKTGGWGTQYF
>.|13|TRBV6-5|TRBJ2-7|.
TGTGCCAGCAGTTTCCGGGGCTACTACGAGCAGTACTTC
CASSFRGYYEQYF
>.|12|TRBV14|TRBJ2-7|.
TGTGCCAGCAGCCCCCCCGCTAGTGAGCAGTACTTC
CASSPPASEQYF
>.|13|TRBV11-2|TRBJ1-1|.
TGTGCCAGCAGCTTAGGGGTCGCCACTGAAGCTTTCTTT
CASSLGVATEAFF
>TRBD2|17|TRBV5-1|TRBJ2-7|many
TGCGCCAGCAGCTTGGTAGCGCGTGCGGGAGGCGCCTACGAGCAGTACTTC
CASSLVARAGGAYEQYF
>.|13|TRBV7-8|TRBJ2-1|.
TGTGCCAGCAGCTCCTCATACAACAATGAGCAGTTCTTC
CASSSSYNNEQFF
>TRBD1|11|TRBV28|TRBJ2-5|.
TGTGCCAGCAGTTCCGGGACAGGTCGTCACTTC
CASSSGTGRHF
>.|14|TRBV9|TRBJ2-7|.
TGTGCCAGCAGCGTATCCGGACTCCCCTACGAGCAGTACTTC
CASSVSGLPYEQYF
>.|13|TRBV28|TRBJ2-7|.
TGTGCCAGCAGCAACCCGGGACACCTCGAGCAGTACTTC
CASSNPGHLEQYF
>.|15|TRBV4-1|TRBJ1-4|.
TGCGCCAGCAGCCAAGTCCGGGGGTCTAATGAAAAACTGTTTTTT
CASSQVRGSNEKLFF
>.|17|TRBV4-3|TRBJ2-2|.
TGCGCCAGCAGCCCACCCGCCCGACTAGGGTCGGCCGGGGAGCTGTTTTTT
CASSPPARLGSAGELFF
>.|16|TRBV10-3|TRBJ2-3|.
TGTGCCATCAGTCCGCCCGGGAGCGGGCTCGCAGATACGCAGTATTTT
CAISPPGSGLADTQYF
>TRBD1|15|TRBV15|TRBJ1-2|.
TGTGCCACCAGCAGTACCGGGACAGCTAACTATGGCTACACCTTC
CATSSTGTANYGYTF
>.|14|TRBV28|TRBJ2-1|.
TGTGCCAGCAGTCGGGACTTAACCTACAATGAGCAGTTCTTC
CASSRDLTYNEQFF
>TRBD1|15|TRBV2|TRBJ1-2|.
TGTGCCAGCAGTGATGGGACAGGGAGTTTCGATGGCTACACCTTC
CASSDGTGSFDGYTF
>TRBD1|15|TRBV5-6|TRBJ1-2|.
TGTGCCAGCAGCTCACCGGGACAGGCGGGCTATGGCTACACCTTC
CASSSPGQAGYGYTF
>.|14|TRBV27|TRBJ2-1|.
TGTGCCAGCAGTTTTAGCGGAACCTACAATGAGCAGTTCTTC
CASSFSGTYNEQFF
>TRBD2|15|TRBV7-3|TRBJ2-1|.
TGTGCCAGCAGCCCACGACTAGCGGACAGGAATGAGCAGTTCTTC
CASSPRLADRNEQFF
>TRBD2|16|TRBV7-9|TRBJ2-7|.
TGTGCCAGCAGCGCTGCCGGGACTAGTAGCTCCTACGAGCAGTACTTC
CASSAAGTSSSYEQYF
>TRBD1|14|TRBV7-9|TRBJ1-1|.
TGTGCCAGCAGAGCCGGGACAGGTAACTCTGAAGCTTTCTTT
CASRAGTGNSEAFF
>TRBD2|16|TRBV4-1|TRBJ2-1|.
TGCGCCAGCAGCCAAGATATGAGCGGGACTTACAATGAGCAGTTCTTC
CASSQDMSGTYNEQFF
>.|14|TRBV6-5|TRBJ1-2|.
TGTGCCAGCAGTTACAATGAGGGAGTTTGGGGCTACACCTTC
CASSYNEGVWGYTF
>TRBD1|17|TRBV30|TRBJ1-1|.
TGTGCCTGGAGTGCAGTAGGGTGGGGACAGGAGGTCTCTGAAGCTTTCTTT
CAWSAVGWGQEVSEAFF
>.|11|TRBV7-9|TRBJ1-1|few
TGTGCCAGCAGCTTAGGGCGGGAAGCTTTCTTT
CASSLGREAFF
>TRBD1|15|TRBV27|TRBJ2-1|.
TGTGCCAGCAGTTTATCGGGGACAGGGGTCAATGAGCAGTTCTTC
CASSLSGTGVNEQFF
>.|12|TRBV5-8|TRBJ2-7|.
TGTGCCAGCGGGGGGGGCCGTTACGAGCAGTACTTC
CASGGGRYEQYF
>TRBD1|15|TRBV11-2|TRBJ1-2|.
TGTGCCAGCAGCTTAGATCGACAGGGGACCTATGGCTACACCTTC
CASSLDRQGTYGYTF
>.|13|TRBV21-1|TRBJ2-3|.
TGTGCCCCCCCCGTTCCCGGGCGGGATACGCAGTATTTT
CAPPVPGRDTQYF
>TRBD1|17|TRBV7-9|TRBJ2-3|.
TGTGCCAGCAGCGAGGGAGGACAGGGGACCGACACAGATACGCAGTATTTT
CASSEGGQGTDTDTQYF
>.|17|TRBV6-1|TRBJ2-1|.
TGTGCCAGCAGTGAAGCACCGGGACCCCACGTATCCAATGAGCAGTTCTTC
CASSEAPGPHVSNEQFF
>.|15|TRBV21-1|TRBJ2-7|.
TGTGCCAGCAGCAAAGATGACGGGATGGGCTACGAGCAGTACTTC
CASSKDDGMGYEQYF
>.|17|TRBV9|TRBJ1-5|.
TGTGCCAGCAGCGTAGGCCCAGGGACTGAACGTAGTCAGCCCCAGCATTTT
CASSVGPGTERSQPQHF
>.|18|TRBV5-4|TRBJ2-7|.
TGTGCCAGCAGCTTCCTTCCACCCAGGGACGCCTCCTCCTACGAGCAGTACTTC
CASSFLPPRDASSYEQYF
>.|13|TRBV9|TRBJ2-1|.
TGTGCCAGCAGCCTTCCGAGTGAGGCTGAGCAGTTCTTC
CASSLPSEAEQFF
>.|12|TRBV27|TRBJ2-3|.
TGTGCCAGCGATGATGGCACAGATACGCAGTATTTT
CASDDGTDTQYF
>.|14|TRBV7-6|TRBJ2-7|.
TGTGCCAGCAGCCCGGGACGGACTTCCTACGAGCAGTACTTC
CASSPGRTSYEQYF
>TRBD2|13|TRBV10-1|TRBJ2-1|.
TGCGCCAGCAGTGATAATAGCGGGAGAATCGTGTTCTTC
CASSDNSGRIVFF
>TRBD1|16|TRBV4-2|TRBJ1-3|.
TGTGCCAGCAGCCAAGAGTCCGGGACAGAGGAAAACACCATATATTTT
CASSQESGTEENTIYF
>TRBD2|15|TRBV19|TRBJ2-3|.
TGTGCCAGTAGTATACTAGCGGGAGGCACAGATACGCAGTATTTT
CASSILAGGTDTQYF
>.|12|TRBV23-1|TRBJ1-1|.
TGCGCCAGCAGCCGCCTGAGGGGTGAAGCTTTCTTT
CASSRLRGEAFF
>.|16|TRBV5-1|TRBJ1-1|.
TGCGCCAGCAGCTTGGGGCCTGATGGTTGGAACACTGAAGCTTTCTTT
CASSLGPDGWNTEAFF
>.|16|TRBV15|TRBJ2-1|.
TGTGCCACCAGAACACTCTCGCGGCGATCCTACAATGAGCAGTTCTTC
CATRTLSRRSYNEQFF
>.|15|TRBV6-6|TRBJ2-7|.
TGTGCCAGCAGTCCTACGGGACCCAGCCCCTACGAGCAGTACTTC
CASSPTGPSPYEQYF
>.|11|TRBV6-1|TRBJ2-7|.
TGTGCCAGCAGGGAGTGGGACGAGCAGTACTTC
CASREWDEQYF
>.|15|TRBV27|TRBJ1-5|.
TGTGCCAGCAGCCCCAGGGGTCCCAAAGGACAGCCCCAGCATTTT
CASSPRGPKGQPQHF
>.|13|TRBV7-6|TRBJ2-3|.
TGTGCCAGCAGCCCCCGAGTCTACGATACGCAGTATTTT
CASSPRVYDTQYF
>TRBD2|19|TRBV9|TRBJ2-1|.
TGTGCCAGCAGCGTAGGACTAGCGGGAGGGACCAGCTCCTACAATGAGCAGTTCTTC
CASSVGLAGGTSSYNEQFF
>.|14|TRBV6-1|TRBJ2-7|.
TGTGCCAGCGCGAATAGGGGGGGCTTCTACGAGCAGTACTTC
CASANRGGFYEQYF
>TRBD2|14|TRBV27|TRBJ2-1|.
TGTGCCAGCAGGCCTCAAGCCGGGGGGAATGAGCAGTTCTTC
CASRPQAGGNEQFF
>TRBD2|18|TRBV4-3|TRBJ2-1|.
TGCGCCAGCAGCCAAGATCTCCCCGGGACTAGCGGGAGCAATGAGCAGTTCTTC
CASSQDLPGTSGSNEQFF
>TRBD2|14|TRBV4-1|TRBJ2-7|once
TGCGCCAGCAGCCAAGTAGCGGGAGGTTACGAGCAGTACTTC
CASSQVAGGYEQYF